Below are 30 T cell receptor beta chains sequenced from a single sample in a study of blood T cells in healthy people across ages. The authors ran a second PCR of 7 to 11 cycles using a sample-barcoded 5' primer and a J-beta primer mix. TCRdb re-analysed the 5' RACE reads in MiXCR, keeping a single row per CDR3 protein. The sample consists of fewer than 1,000,000 distinct CDR3 sequences, around 43% of them appearing once. The specimen was blood. The receptor set was obtained from a man in his 60s in good health.

This clonotype has only a few counts. In nucleotides, the CDR3 is TGTGCCAGCAGCTCGACTAGTAACGGTCTTTACGAGCAGTACTTC. It yields the protein CASSSTSNGLYEQYF. The V gene is TRBV7-2, the J gene TRBJ2-7, with D possibly TRBD2 on 6 matching bases. Germline CDR1 is SGHTA and CDR2 is FQGNSA. This CDR3 comprises 15 residues. Trimming cost V 4 bases and J 4 bases, with 17 bases left between them.

J is TRBJ2-5 and V is TRBV20-1; D gene uncertain. In germline, CDR1 is DFQATT, CDR2 SNEGSKA (reference sequence). This CDR3 comprises 14 residues. Trimming took 0 bases from V and 0 from J, leaving 8 bases between them. The CDR3 DNA reads as TGCAGTGCTAGAGAAGGAGAATACCAAGAGACCCAGTACTTC. As protein: CSAREGEYQETQYF.

The V and J genes are TRBV10-3 and TRBJ1-1; 8 bases agree with TRBD1. Germline lookup yields CDR1 ENHRY and CDR2 SYGVKD. V lost 6 bases, J lost 4 bases, and 7 bases stayed unmatched. The CDR3 runs 14 residues. CDR3 in DNA: TGTGCCATCAGATCGACAGGGGTTACCACTGAAGCTTTCTTT. This codes for CAIRSTGVTTEAFF.

Concerning this clonotype: One junction end disagrees with the germline gene, perhaps due to a read error. The rearrangement links TRBV5-1 to TRBJ2-7, with 8 bases identical to TRBD1. Looked up from germline, CDR1 is SGHRS and CDR2 is YFSETQ. This CDR3 spans 14 amino acids. CDR3 nucleotide sequence: TGCGCCGGCAGCTCCGGACAGGGATCCTACGAGCAGTACTTC. It specifies CAGSSGQGSYEQYF.

V and J are TRBV27 and TRBJ2-3; TRBD1 is a possible D gene (5 bases). The V gene's germline CDR1 is MNHEY and CDR2 SMNVEV (reference sequence). This CDR3 contains 15 residues. Between the trimmed V and J ends, which lost 6 bases and 2 bases, there was a span of 15 bases. CDR3 sequence: CASREMDKTTDTQYF. CDR3 coding DNA: TGTGCCAGCAGGGAAATGGACAAAACCACAGATACGCAGTATTTT.

The chain links TRBV11-2 to TRBJ1-2; D unclear. Trimming pared 5 bases from V and 7 bases from J, leaving 17 bases between. Germline-derived CDR1 and CDR2 are SGHAT and FQNNGV. The CDR3 has 14 amino acids. The CDR3 bases are TGTGCCAGCAGCGTAGGAAGCGGCTCCCCTGGCTACACCTTC. This sequence encodes CASSVGSGSPGYTF.

This clonotype has more than one count but fewer than ten. The rearrangement joins TRBV7-2 to TRBJ1-2, with D possibly TRBD1 on 6 matching bases. This CDR3 spans 14 amino acids. Trimming left V 4 bases short and J 7 bases short, with 16 bases between. Germline CDR1 and CDR2: SGHTA and FQGNSA. The CDR3 protein is CASSSPPGVGGYTF. The CDR3 DNA sequence: TGTGCCAGCAGCTCCCCCCCAGGGGTCGGTGGCTACACCTTC.

V usage is TRBV6-5 and J usage is TRBJ2-2; D uncertain. The V and J ends lost 6 bases and 5 bases respectively, with 16 bases between them. Germline values: CDR1 MNHEY, CDR2 SVGAGI. There are 15 residues in the CDR3. CDR3 protein: CASRTLERATGELFF. CDR3 coding DNA: TGTGCCAGCAGGACCCTAGAAAGAGCTACCGGGGAGCTGTTTTTT.

The chain recombines TRBV20-1 with TRBJ2-5; 8 positions agree with TRBD1. The CDR3 runs to 15 residues. Germline V gives CDR1 DFQATT, CDR2 SNEGSKA (reference sequence). V lost 6 bases and J lost 11; bases outside the gene matches: 20. CDR3 sequence reads: CSAAQGGLWANEQYF. The CDR3 nucleotides read TGCAGTGCCGCACAGGGGGGTCTGTGGGCCAATGAGCAGTACTTC.

This clonotype was recorded once. This sequence joins TRBV20-1 and TRBJ2-3; D is ambiguous. CDR3 length: 16 amino acids. Per germline, CDR1 DFQATT and CDR2 SNEGSKA (reference sequence). CDR3 region: CSLTDPFKSLTDTQYF. For the CDR3, the DNA is TGCAGCCTCACCGACCCCTTCAAAAGCCTTACGGATACGCAGTATTTT.

This clonotype was seen more than once but under ten times. The chain links TRBV7-2 to TRBJ2-4; 12 nucleotides align to TRBD2. Per germline, CDR1 SGHTA and CDR2 FQGNSA. V was pared by 0 bases and J by 8 bases, with 14 bases of the junction left unmatched. The CDR3 is made up of 19 amino acids. The CDR3 region has the DNA TGTGCCAGCAGCTTAGCGAAAGGGTCTTTTGGGACTAGCGGGTACATTCAGTACTTC. Its translation is CASSLAKGSFGTSGYIQYF.

The chain is built from TRBV6-4 and TRBJ2-1; D is unresolved. Trimming took 0 bases from V and 8 from J, leaving 11 bases between them. Germline CDR1 is MRHNA and CDR2 is SNTAGT. This CDR3 has 14 amino acids. In nucleotides, the CDR3 is TGTGCCAGCAGTGACTCCCTCTACTCGCATGAGCAGTTCTTC. Translating gives CASSDSLYSHEQFF.

This clonotype was observed a few times. This chain joins TRBV6-5 and TRBJ2-7; 10 bases agree with TRBD1. The germline gives CDR1 MNHEY, CDR2 SVGAGI. Trimming cost V 5 bases and J 4 bases; bases outside gene matches: 8. This CDR3 is built from 15 residues. In DNA, the CDR3 is TGTGCCAGCAGTCTCAGACAGGGGGCAGGATACGAGCAGTACTTC. This encodes CASSLRQGAGYEQYF.

The V and J genes are TRBV20-1 and TRBJ2-2, with 8 bases identical to TRBD2. Losses at the gene ends were 3 bases for V and 4 bases for J; bases not matched to a gene: 4. The CDR3 runs to 14 residues. In germline, CDR1 is DFQATT, CDR2 SNEGSKA (reference sequence). The CDR3 region is CSASPTSATGELFF. DNA of the CDR3: TGCAGTGCTAGCCCGACTAGCGCCACCGGGGAGCTGTTTTTT.

This clonotype has a handful of counts. This chain joins TRBV13 and TRBJ1-2; 8 bases agree with TRBD1. The CDR3 sequence is 15 residues long. Germline V lookup: CDR1 PRHDT, CDR2 FYEKMQ (reference sequence). With V trimmed by 5 bases and J by 3 bases, 8 bases remained unmatched. Here the CDR3 reads CASSTRAGGDYGYTF. CDR3 sequence (DNA): TGTGCCAGCAGCACCAGGGCAGGGGGCGACTATGGCTACACCTTC.

A few counts support this clonotype. The chain recombines TRBV24-1 with TRBJ2-3, with 7 bases fitting TRBD1. Trimming at V came to 2 bases and at J to 3 bases, leaving 13 bases not matched to a gene. The CDR3 totals 18 residues. In germline, CDR1 is KGHDR, CDR2 SFDVKD. In nucleotides, the CDR3 is TGTGCCACCAGTGATTCCGCAACAGGGGAATGGGTGACAGATACGCAGTATTTT. As protein: CATSDSATGEWVTDTQYF.

This clonotype was counted between two and nine times. J is TRBJ2-1 and V is TRBV7-2; TRBD2 agrees at 7 bases. This CDR3 has 13 amino acids. Germline trimming cut 5 bases from V and 8 bases from J; bases unmatched to any gene: 6. Germline CDR1 reads SGHTA; CDR2 reads FQGNSA. The CDR3 sequence is CASSRGLGDEQFF. CDR3 sequence (DNA): TGTGCCAGCAGCCGAGGACTAGGCGATGAGCAGTTCTTC.

This clonotype was observed at least ten times. This chain links TRBV4-3 with TRBJ2-5; D perhaps matches TRBD2 (6 bases). This CDR3 is built from 13 residues. Trimming stripped 4 bases from V and 4 bases from J, with 10 bases between. The germline V gene has CDR1 LGHNA and CDR2 YSLEER. DNA for the CDR3: TGCGCCAGCAGCCCCATGCGGGGAGAGACCCAGTACTTC. Encoded protein: CASSPMRGETQYF.

The V and J genes are TRBV6-1 and TRBJ2-3; 8 positions agree with TRBD2. CDR1 MNHNS and CDR2 SASEGT come from the germline V gene. This CDR3 spans 18 amino acids. The J segment lost 0 bases and the V segment lost 6 bases, leaving 14 bases of the junction unmatched. CDR3 region: CASSPPGLVFLSTDTQYF. In DNA, the CDR3 is TGTGCCAGCAGCCCCCCGGGACTAGTTTTCCTGAGCACAGATACGCAGTATTTT.

The rearrangement uses TRBV5-1 and TRBJ2-4; D is ambiguous. The CDR3 has 15 amino acids. The V gene's germline CDR1 is SGHRS and CDR2 YFSETQ. V lost 0 bases to trimming and J lost 6 bases, with 13 bases between them. Written as DNA, the CDR3 is TGCGCCAGCAGCTTGGATGCAGGCAATAGAAACATTCAGTACTTC. Translation gives CASSLDAGNRNIQYF.

V is TRBV30 and J is TRBJ2-1, with a weak D call TRBD2 (5 bases). Looked up from germline, CDR1 is GTSNPN and CDR2 is SVGIG (reference sequence). The CDR3 is 13 amino acids. CDR3 protein: CAKRDRVVNEQFF. The CDR3 nucleotides are TGTGCAAAGAGGGATCGAGTTGTCAATGAGCAGTTCTTC.

This chain joins TRBV5-1 and TRBJ2-6, with 7 bases fitting TRBD1. Looked up from germline, CDR1 is SGHRS and CDR2 is YFSETQ. CDR3 length: 18 amino acids. After removal of 0 bases from V and 2 bases from J, the junction contained 8 bases not matched to a gene. In DNA form, the CDR3 reads TGCGCCAGCAGCTTGGAGGCCCAGGGGGTAGCTGGGGCCAACGTCCTGACTTTC. Encoded protein: CASSLEAQGVAGANVLTF.

At least ten counts were recorded for this clonotype. V is TRBV29-1 and J is TRBJ2-5; 8 bases agree with TRBD2. The V and J ends lost 7 bases and 5 bases, in that order; junction bases with no gene match: 6. The CDR3 is 12 amino acids. Germline V CDR1 and CDR2: SQVTM, ANQGSEA. This CDR3 reads CSAGGELETQYF. CDR3 bases: TGCAGCGCCGGGGGGGAGTTGGAGACCCAGTACTTC.

There are many counts of this clonotype. The chain carries TRBV5-1 and TRBJ2-5; 7 positions match TRBD1. The V and J ends lost 2 bases and 5 bases, in that order; junction bases with no gene match: 3. The CDR3 is made up of 13 amino acids. Germline V gene sequence: CDR1 SGHRS, CDR2 YFSETQ. The CDR3 is CASSFDRVETQYF. The CDR3 bases are TGCGCCAGCAGCTTCGACAGGGTGGAGACCCAGTACTTC. Full variable domain (remainder filled in from reference TRBV5-1 and TRBJ2-5): KAGVTQTPRYLIKTRGQQVTLSCSPISGHRSVSWYQQTPGQGLQFLFEYFSETQRNKGNFPGRFSGRQFSNSRSEMNVSTLELGDSALYLCASSFDRVETQYFGPGTRLLVL.

This clonotype was seen more than once but under ten times. The chain carries TRBV2 and TRBJ1-2, with D unclear. Germline CDR1 reads SNHLY; CDR2 reads FYNNEI. Trimming removed 10 bases at V and 4 bases at J, with 13 bases between. This CDR3 is 12 amino acids long. This CDR3 is CATQDGSYGYTF. DNA for the CDR3: TGTGCCACTCAGGACGGAAGCTATGGCTACACCTTC. The full variable domain, with the rest looked up from reference TRBV2 and TRBJ1-2, is EPEVTQTPSHQVTQMGQEVILRCVPISNHLYFYWYRQILGQKVEFLVSFYNNEISEKSEIFDDQFSVERPDGSNFTLKIRSTKLEDSAMYFCATQDGSYGYTFGSGTRLTVV.

The table lists this clonotype with a few counts. This chain connects TRBV29-1 to TRBJ2-1, with 7 bases aligning to TRBD2. The germline gives CDR1 SQVTM, CDR2 ANQGSEA. V dropped 4 bases and J dropped 4; count of bases not matched to a gene: 7. This CDR3 spans 14 amino acids. The chain's CDR3 is CSVVDTAGYNEQFF. CDR3 DNA: TGCAGCGTTGTTGATACAGCGGGGTACAATGAGCAGTTCTTC.

This chain uses TRBV7-6 with TRBJ1-3; 8 bases are a match to TRBD1. This CDR3 has 16 amino acids. V lost 2 bases to trimming and J lost 3 bases; unmatched junction nucleotides: 6. Germline V CDR1 and CDR2: SGHVS, FNYEAQ. CDR3 sequence: CASSLYTGTGGNTIYF. The CDR3 coding sequence is TGTGCCAGCAGCTTATATACCGGGACAGGTGGAAACACCATATATTTT.

V is TRBV7-2 and J is TRBJ2-5; D may match TRBD1 or TRBD2 (5 bases each). V lost 2 bases and J 4 bases, leaving 11 bases between the germline ends. The CDR3 has 14 amino acids. Germline V gene sequence: CDR1 SGHTA, CDR2 FQGNSA. CDR3 in amino acids: CASSLSPGRETQYF. In DNA form, the CDR3 reads TGTGCCAGCAGCTTATCCCCAGGGAGAGAGACCCAGTACTTC.

This clonotype was picked up a small number of times. The chain is built from TRBV7-3 and TRBJ2-5; a weak D match, TRBD2 (6 bases). Between the trimmed V and J ends, which lost 2 bases and 5 bases, there was a span of 15 bases. Germline V gene sequence: CDR1 SGHTA, CDR2 FQGTGA. The length of the CDR3 is 15 residues. CDR3 nucleotide sequence: TGTGCCAGCAGCTTATTGGCTAGCGCGCCGGAGACCCAGTACTTC. It is translated as CASSLLASAPETQYF.

In this sample, this clonotype turned up a few times. The chain employs TRBV5-1 and TRBJ2-7, with 7 bases identical to TRBD2. Germline V lookup: CDR1 SGHRS, CDR2 YFSETQ. Trimming took 4 bases from V and 3 from J; bases not matched to a gene: 10. The CDR3 has 15 amino acids. Written as DNA, the CDR3 is TGCGCCAGCAGCCTTCAGAGCGGGGCTCTCTACGAGCAGTACTTC. Its protein product is CASSLQSGALYEQYF.